The 18 T cell receptor beta chains below were found in one sample sequenced in a study of shared clonotypes between healthy human individuals. The data were produced by immunoSEQ multiplex PCR, yet TCRdb's version contains in-frame clones alone and is incomplete. The table shows approximately 500,000 clones, with almost 97% occurring only once. Sequenced input: naive CD4+ T cells sorted from blood. Subset described: CD45RA+ positively selected. Every receptor here comes from a young woman in good health.

This chain joins TRBV11-2 and TRBJ1-2; possibly TRBD1 for D (6 bases). The V gene lost 4 bases and the J gene lost 8 bases, with 20 bases spanning the gap. The CDR3 sequence is 15 residues long. The V gene's germline CDR1 is SGHAT and CDR2 FQNNGV. CDR3 in amino acids: CASSSFGGPRYGYTF. As DNA, the CDR3 is TGTGCCAGCAGCTCCTTTGGGGGGCCAAGGTACGGCTACACCTTC.

The chain carries TRBV5-1 and TRBJ2-2; TRBD2 matches at 9 bases. Trimming removed 5 bases from V and 5 bases from J; junction bases left unmatched: 7. Germline values: CDR1 SGHRS, CDR2 YFSETQ. The CDR3 sequence is 15 residues long. CDR3 sequence: CASSLGLALTGELFF. The CDR3 DNA reads as TGCGCCAGCAGTTTAGGACTAGCGCTTACCGGGGAGCTGTTTTTT. The full variable domain, in which reference TRBV5-1 and TRBJ2-2 provide the parts outside the CDR3, is KAGVTQTPRYLIKTRGQQVTLSCSPISGHRSVSWYQQTPGQGLQFLFEYFSETQRNKGNFPGRFSGRQFSNSRSEMNVSTLELGDSALYLCASSLGLALTGELFFGEGSRLTVL.

The genes are TRBV11-1 and TRBJ2-7; D may be TRBD1 (5 bases). In germline, CDR1 is SGHAT, CDR2 FQDESV (reference sequence). V was trimmed by 1 base and J by 1 base, leaving 8 bases between them. CDR3 size: 14 residues. CDR3 DNA sequence: TGTGCCAGCAGCTTAGGGACACTTTCCTACGAGCAGTACTTC. This gives the protein CASSLGTLSYEQYF.

The chain combines TRBV6-5 with TRBJ2-1; maybe TRBD2 (6 bases). The CDR3 contains 15 residues. Germline V gene data show CDR1 as MNHEY and CDR2 as SVGAGI. Trimming pared 6 bases from V and 7 bases from J, leaving 19 bases between. The DNA of the CDR3 is TGTGCCAGCAGCCCCCGGTCGGGGAGGTGGAATGAGCAGTTCTTC. It codes for CASSPRSGRWNEQFF.

This chain uses TRBV2 with TRBJ1-5; TRBD1 matches 8 bases. The CDR3 extends over 15 amino acids. J lost 0 bases, V lost 5 bases, and 3 bases had no gene match. The germline V gene encodes CDR1 SNHLY and CDR2 FYNNEI. CDR3 nucleotides: TGTGCCAGCAGTTGGGACAGGTATAGCAATCAGCCCCAGCATTTT. Residues: CASSWDRYSNQPQHF.

The chain couples TRBV5-1 to TRBJ2-1, with 8 bases lining up with TRBD2. V was clipped by 1 base and J by 1 base; unmatched bases: 10. This CDR3 region has 18 residues. Germline V gives CDR1 SGHRS, CDR2 YFSETQ. The CDR3 DNA reads as TGCGCCAGCAGCTTGACTAGCGGAGGACCTTCTTCCTACAATGAGCAGTTCTTC. This gives the protein CASSLTSGGPSSYNEQFF.

V and J are TRBV27 and TRBJ1-5; 9 bases are a match to TRBD1. The V gene end was trimmed by 5 bases and the J gene end by 0 bases; junction bases not matched to a gene: 11. Looked up from germline, CDR1 is MNHEY and CDR2 is SMNVEV (reference sequence). This CDR3 has 18 residues. CDR3 sequence (DNA): TGTGCCAGCAGTCCGGGACAGGGTGTCCTTTATAGCAATCAGCCCCAGCATTTT. As protein: CASSPGQGVLYSNQPQHF.

The genes are TRBV27 and TRBJ2-1; D tentatively reads TRBD1 or TRBD2 (5 bases each). There are 15 residues in the CDR3. The V gene lost 7 bases and the J gene lost 8 bases, with 21 bases spanning the gap. Per germline, CDR1 MNHEY and CDR2 SMNVEV (reference sequence). CDR3 coding DNA: TGTGCCAGCACCCCCCTGGGACCCAGAGGCGATGAGCAGTTCTTC. Its protein is CASTPLGPRGDEQFF.

The rearrangement uses TRBV28 and TRBJ1-2; 8 bases align to TRBD1. Looked up from germline, CDR1 is MDHEN and CDR2 is SYDVKM. The ends lost 5 bases at V and 0 bases at J; junction bases unmatched: 20. The CDR3 has 20 amino acids. CDR3 amino acids: CASSKSVSRTGRIANYGYTF. In DNA, the CDR3 is TGTGCCAGCAGTAAAAGCGTATCCCGGACAGGGAGGATAGCTAACTATGGCTACACCTTC.

This clone was seen a single time. The chain recombines TRBV5-6 with TRBJ2-5; D is undetermined. The CDR3 runs 12 residues. V dropped 3 bases and J dropped 4 bases, with 7 bases sitting between them. CDR1 SGHDT and CDR2 YYEEEE come from the germline V gene. As DNA, the CDR3 is TGTGCCAGCAGCTCCTTACCAGAGACCCAGTACTTC. Protein sequence: CASSSLPETQYF.

The chain employs TRBV19 and TRBJ2-7; 9 nucleotides align to TRBD1. Looked up from germline, CDR1 is LNHDA and CDR2 is SQIVND (reference sequence). Losses at the gene ends were 6 bases for V and 2 bases for J; bases not matched to a gene: 5. There are 14 residues in the CDR3. The DNA for the CDR3 is TGTGCCAGTAGCCGGACAGGGGCAACCTACGAGCAGTACTTC. Protein sequence: CASSRTGATYEQYF.

J is TRBJ1-1 and V is TRBV5-1; 11 nucleotides align to TRBD1. J was trimmed by 0 bases and V by 4 bases; bases with no gene match: 17. The CDR3 has 20 residues. Germline V gives CDR1 SGHRS, CDR2 YFSETQ. CDR3 sequence reads: CASSPRDRGSFLEMNTEAFF. Written as DNA, the CDR3 is TGCGCCAGCAGCCCCCGGGACAGGGGGTCTTTTCTTGAGATGAACACTGAAGCTTTCTTT.

The rearrangement joins TRBV27 to TRBJ2-1, with 9 bases lining up with TRBD1. V lost 5 bases and J lost 9; bases outside the gene matches: 8. Germline V gene lookup returns CDR1 MNHEY and CDR2 SMNVEV (reference sequence). The CDR3 contains 14 residues. The CDR3 nucleotides read TGTGCCAGCAGTCAACCTCACAGGGGGCCTGAGCAGTTCTTC. It yields the protein CASSQPHRGPEQFF.

The rearrangement joins TRBV4-1 to TRBJ2-3; tentatively, D is TRBD2 (6 bases). The V end lost 4 bases, the J end lost 2 bases, and 19 bases lay between the germline ends. Germline CDR1 MGHRA, CDR2 YSYEKL. This CDR3 is built from 17 residues. CDR3 coding DNA: TGCGCCAGCAGCCGCTTGGGGACTGGCCGAAACACAGATACGCAGTATTTT. Translating gives CASSRLGTGRNTDTQYF.

The chain carries TRBV18 and TRBJ1-1, with 8 bases aligning to TRBD1. V was pared by 2 bases and J by 6 bases, with 5 bases of the junction left unmatched. The germline V gene encodes CDR1 KGHSH and CDR2 LQKENI. CDR3 size: 14 residues. CDR3 protein: CASSPGQGIPEAFF. DNA for the CDR3: TGTGCCAGCTCACCAGGACAGGGAATTCCTGAAGCTTTCTTT.

Comments on this clone: The junction shows a germline mismatch at one end, possibly a read error. This sequence joins TRBV28 and TRBJ2-7; D perhaps matches TRBD1 (6 bases). CDR1 is MDHEN and CDR2 is SYDVKM in the germline V gene. CDR3 size: 15 residues. The DNA for the CDR3 is TGTGCCAGCAGACCACCCCCACAGGGCTCCAACGAGCAGTACTTC. It encodes CASRPPPQGSNEQYF. Based on the CDR3 plus reference TRBV28 and TRBJ2-7, the full variable domain is DVKVTQSSRYLVKRTGEKVFLECVQDMDHENMFWYRQDPGLGLRLIYFSYDVKMKEKGDIPEGYSVSREKKERFSLILESASTNQTSMYLCASRPPPQGSNEQYFGPGTRLTVT.

This chain joins TRBV28 and TRBJ2-7; TRBD2 matches 14 bases. Germline lookup yields CDR1 MDHEN and CDR2 SYDVKM. This CDR3 has 15 amino acids. J gave up 9 bases and V 5 bases, and 9 bases lay outside the gene matches. The DNA for the CDR3 is TGTGCCAGCAGTGGCGGGACTAGCGGGGGCCCCGTGCAGTACTTC. Encoded protein: CASSGGTSGGPVQYF.

The V call is TRBV5-1, the J call TRBJ1-2; TRBD1 is a possible D gene (5 bases). The V gene's germline CDR1 is SGHRS and CDR2 YFSETQ. The CDR3 runs to 15 residues. V gave up 4 bases and J gave up 4 bases, with 17 bases separating them. CDR3 amino acids: CASSTSGGARYGYTF. CDR3 coding DNA: TGCGCCAGCAGCACGTCGGGGGGAGCGCGCTATGGCTACACCTTC. Together with reference TRBV5-1 and TRBJ1-2, the CDR3 gives the full variable domain: KAGVTQTPRYLIKTRGQQVTLSCSPISGHRSVSWYQQTPGQGLQFLFEYFSETQRNKGNFPGRFSGRQFSNSRSEMNVSTLELGDSALYLCASSTSGGARYGYTFGSGTRLTVV.